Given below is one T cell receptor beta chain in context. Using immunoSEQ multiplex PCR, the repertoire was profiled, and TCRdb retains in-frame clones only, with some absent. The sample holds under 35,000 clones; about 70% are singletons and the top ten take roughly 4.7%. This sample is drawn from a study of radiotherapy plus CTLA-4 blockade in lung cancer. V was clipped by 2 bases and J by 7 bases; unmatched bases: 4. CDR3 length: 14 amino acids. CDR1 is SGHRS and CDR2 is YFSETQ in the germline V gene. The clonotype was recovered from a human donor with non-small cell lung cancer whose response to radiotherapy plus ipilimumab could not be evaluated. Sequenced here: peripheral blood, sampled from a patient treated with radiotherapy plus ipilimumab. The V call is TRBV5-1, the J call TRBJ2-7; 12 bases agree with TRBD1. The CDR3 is CASSLRGQGAEQYF. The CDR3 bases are TGCGCCAGCAGCTTACGGGGACAGGGGGCAGAGCAGTACTTC.